The clone carrying this T cell receptor (beta chain) was seen just once. Its antigen is unknown. These data belong to a study of CD8+CD57+ T cells in acquired aplastic anemia. Study conclusions and caveats: It was found that almost 30 CD8+ CDR3 sequences were shared between patients and controls.

Genomic DNA provided the template from which TCR beta VDJ and CDR3 profiles were obtained. In TCRdb, the reads were re-called with MiXCR into one record per CDR3 protein. The profile shows 250,000 to 300,000 distinct CDR3 sequences, around three fifths of them singletons. The germline CDR1 and CDR2 sequences are SNHLY and FYNNEI. The CDR3 sequence is 14 residues long. The V gene lost 6 bases and the J gene lost 3 bases, with 15 bases spanning the gap. This chain connects TRBV2 to TRBJ2-7, with D unclear. Sequencing was performed on sorted CD4+, CD8+, or CD8+CD57+ T cells (not recorded which) from PBMCs. This receptor was taken from a human donor with severe aplastic anemia or a healthy control (not recorded which). The CDR3 coding sequence is TGTGCCAGCAGATCGGGCGGAGAGTTCTACGAGCAGTACTTC. This translates into CASRSGGEFYEQYF.